These T cell receptor beta chains were read from a single sample in a study of cytomegalovirus exposure and HLA in healthy donors. The method was immunoSEQ multiplex PCR; TCRdb's version includes in-frame clones alone and lacks a portion of them. The sample includes about 120,000 clones, around three quarters of them seen just once. Sequenced sample: PBMCs. Receptors originate from a man aged 25-45 years in good health and CMV-seropositive. CDR3s include the opening cysteine and the closing phenylalanine or tryptophan. Fields, in order: V gene, J gene, CDR3 protein.

v_call: TRBV7-2; j_call: TRBJ2-7; cdr3_aa: CASSSGYREQYF
v_call: TRBV7-9; j_call: TRBJ1-3; cdr3_aa: CASSPGPGQGLNLIYF
v_call: TRBV2; j_call: TRBJ2-7; cdr3_aa: CASTGTGDNEQYF
v_call: TRBV18; j_call: TRBJ2-7; cdr3_aa: CASSAQGTPSYEQYF
v_call: TRBV20-1; j_call: TRBJ2-7; cdr3_aa: CSASQGTGQYF
v_call: TRBV4-2; j_call: TRBJ2-3; cdr3_aa: CASSQGSGHTDTQYF
v_call: TRBV6-5; j_call: TRBJ2-5; cdr3_aa: CASRTELPGHLYF
v_call: TRBV9; j_call: TRBJ2-5; cdr3_aa: CASSVERELGETQYF
v_call: TRBV14; j_call: TRBJ1-2; cdr3_aa: CASSPDIRGYTF
v_call: TRBV6-5; j_call: TRBJ2-1; cdr3_aa: CASGRTYNEQFF
v_call: TRBV4-1; j_call: TRBJ2-5; cdr3_aa: CASSQVQDRLRFRETQYF
v_call: TRBV5-1; j_call: TRBJ1-4; cdr3_aa: CASSQGALTGEKLFF
v_call: TRBV9; j_call: TRBJ1-2; cdr3_aa: CASSAGSGRAGRGYTF
v_call: TRBV4-1; j_call: TRBJ2-7; cdr3_aa: CASSPGPSSGKYEQYF
v_call: TRBV18; j_call: TRBJ2-1; cdr3_aa: CASSPSGLAGGPSEQFF
v_call: TRBV6-5; j_call: TRBJ2-1; cdr3_aa: CASSYIPRRGNEQFF
v_call: TRBV7-9; j_call: TRBJ1-4; cdr3_aa: CASSPRGRFEKLFF
v_call: TRBV7-9; j_call: TRBJ1-4; cdr3_aa: CSSSLKVKGLNEKLFF
v_call: TRBV28; j_call: TRBJ2-5; cdr3_aa: CASSLGGSGRAQETQYF
v_call: TRBV5-4; j_call: TRBJ2-7; cdr3_aa: CASSLGAGIEQYF
v_call: TRBV28; j_call: TRBJ2-3; cdr3_aa: CASNAPLAGGPSDTQYF
v_call: TRBV15; j_call: TRBJ2-7; cdr3_aa: CATSRDHSGSYEQYF
v_call: TRBV27; j_call: TRBJ1-2; cdr3_aa: CASSFGRDYGYTF
v_call: TRBV7-2; j_call: TRBJ2-3; cdr3_aa: CASSTRLAGADTQYF
v_call: TRBV6-5; j_call: TRBJ2-7; cdr3_aa: CASSGDIPSYEQYF
v_call: TRBV28; j_call: TRBJ1-1; cdr3_aa: CASSLGPRGAFF
v_call: TRBV4-2; j_call: TRBJ2-7; cdr3_aa: CASSRARAGTGPYEQYF
v_call: TRBV6-4; j_call: TRBJ2-3; cdr3_aa: CASSPGQTSGTQYF
v_call: TRBV10-3; j_call: TRBJ2-1; cdr3_aa: CAISEDNPSYNEQFF
v_call: TRBV12-2; j_call: TRBJ2-5; cdr3_aa: CASRLSVEGQETQYF
v_call: TRBV5-1; j_call: TRBJ2-1; cdr3_aa: CASSLAIGGPSYNEQFF
v_call: TRBV4-1; j_call: TRBJ1-2; cdr3_aa: CASSHAARVDYGYTF
v_call: TRBV2; j_call: TRBJ2-1; cdr3_aa: CASSAERGHEQFF
v_call: TRBV5-1; j_call: TRBJ2-5; cdr3_aa: CASSLGTSAPQETQYF
v_call: TRBV28; j_call: TRBJ2-7; cdr3_aa: CASSKQGPYEQYF
v_call: TRBV7-2; j_call: TRBJ2-1; cdr3_aa: CASNPRQGVYNEQFF
v_call: TRBV7-8; j_call: TRBJ2-2; cdr3_aa: CASSFGGYTGELFF
v_call: TRBV28; j_call: TRBJ1-6; cdr3_aa: CASSLFGGLPRGSPLHF
v_call: TRBV2; j_call: TRBJ2-1; cdr3_aa: CASSVSGLYNEQFF
v_call: TRBV5-5; j_call: TRBJ1-4; cdr3_aa: CASRPLGQGANEKLFF
v_call: TRBV7-9; j_call: TRBJ1-2; cdr3_aa: CSSSLEPSGQLNYGYTF
v_call: TRBV4-2; j_call: TRBJ2-1; cdr3_aa: CASSGNRFDRLNEQFF
v_call: TRBV5-1; j_call: TRBJ2-7; cdr3_aa: CASSGGTGAYEQYF
v_call: TRBV27; j_call: TRBJ2-2; cdr3_aa: CASSPQNTGELFF
v_call: TRBV11-3; j_call: TRBJ1-4; cdr3_aa: CASSLGRWLEEKLFF
v_call: TRBV6-5; j_call: TRBJ2-3; cdr3_aa: CASSYSGRGPQYF
v_call: TRBV25-1; j_call: TRBJ2-5; cdr3_aa: CASSGGQGSETQYF
v_call: TRBV11-2; j_call: TRBJ1-4; cdr3_aa: CASSFGTGPTNEKLFF
v_call: TRBV7-3; j_call: TRBJ2-1; cdr3_aa: CASSPKPGLENEQFF
v_call: TRBV28; j_call: TRBJ1-5; cdr3_aa: CASSTGQYNQPQHF
v_call: TRBV13; j_call: TRBJ1-2; cdr3_aa: CASSLALPIGGDGYTF
v_call: TRBV19; j_call: TRBJ1-2; cdr3_aa: CASSIDPTSQGSGYGYTF
v_call: TRBV6-5; j_call: TRBJ2-7; cdr3_aa: CASRPDRYSSYEQYF
v_call: TRBV11-2; j_call: TRBJ2-5; cdr3_aa: CASSLDRETQYF
v_call: TRBV9; j_call: TRBJ2-5; cdr3_aa: CASSVEYGGETQYF
v_call: TRBV6-5; j_call: TRBJ2-3; cdr3_aa: CASSHSRGADTQYF
v_call: TRBV19; j_call: TRBJ1-1; cdr3_aa: CASSIAGSTEAFF